This T cell receptor (beta chain) originates from a study of blood T cell repertoires in COVID-19. Study-level background: The United States, Italy and Spain supplied acute and convalescent COVID-19 samples. T cells, B-cell-depleted T cells, or PBMCs provided the cDNA or gDNA that served as material.

The CDR3 is made up of 13 amino acids. Germline values: CDR1 SGHRS, CDR2 YFSETQ. Deletions cut 0 bases from V and 6 bases from J, with 9 bases between. Original analysis: The assay estimated nucleated cells by amplifying reference gene primers. The repertoire was sequenced with immunoSEQ multiplex PCR; TCRdb's copy has only in-frame clones and lacks some. The DNA was the basis for D and trimming; V, J and clone size are from that table. This sample has under 150,000 clones, with approximately 80% found just once. The source material was peripheral blood. The clonotype originates from a woman aged 45-65 years with acute or convalescent COVID-19. The chain recombines TRBV5-1 with TRBJ1-2; D unresolved. CDR3 in amino acids: CASSLDLGNGYTF. DNA of the CDR3: TGCGCCAGCAGCTTGGACCTCGGGAATGGCTACACCTTC.